This T cell receptor (beta chain) emerged from a study of CD8 T cells in ankylosing spondylitis. This clonotype occurred a few times. Its antigen is not known. Scientists made TCR beta libraries using quantitative 5'-RACE with molecular barcodes. Via MiXCR, TCRdb re-called the 5' RACE reads, giving one row per CDR3 protein. The sample lists under 850,000 distinct CDR3 sequences; roughly 19% were seen once. General study results and limits: As for the disease-linked clones, they showed a CD8+ phenotype and occurred at relatively low frequencies in peripheral blood. Blood from ankylosing spondylitis patients appeared to carry a characteristic roughly 8-variant TCR beta motif. Matched ankylosing spondylitis synovial fluid reportedly showed significant enrichment of disease-linked clones.

Material for sequencing was blood, either unsorted or a sorted T cell fraction (not recorded which). The receptor was derived from a male donor with ankylosing spondylitis.

The CDR3 DNA follows: TGTGCCAGCAGCACCGGGACATCGCCTCGCACAGATACGCAGTATTTT. It translates to CASSTGTSPRTDTQYF. V and J are TRBV5-5 and TRBJ2-3; D is possibly TRBD1 (6 bases). CDR1 is SGHKS and CDR2 is YYEKEE in the germline V gene (reference sequence). The V end lost 4 bases, the J end lost 1 base, and 16 bases lay between the germline ends. The CDR3 sequence is 16 residues long.